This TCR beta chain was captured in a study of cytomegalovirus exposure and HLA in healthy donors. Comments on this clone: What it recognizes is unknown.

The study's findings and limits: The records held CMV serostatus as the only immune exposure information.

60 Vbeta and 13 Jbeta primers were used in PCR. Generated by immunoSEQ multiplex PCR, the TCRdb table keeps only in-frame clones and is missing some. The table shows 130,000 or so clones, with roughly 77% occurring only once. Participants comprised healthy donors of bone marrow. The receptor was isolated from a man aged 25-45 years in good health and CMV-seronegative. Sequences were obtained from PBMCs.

CDR3 protein: CASSFYGQGSEKLFF. CDR3 nucleotide sequence: TGTGCCAGCAGTTTTTACGGACAGGGGAGTGAAAAACTGTTTTTT. This chain links TRBV28 with TRBJ1-4; TRBD1 matches 9 bases. Germline V gene sequence: CDR1 MDHEN, CDR2 SYDVKM. The CDR3 is 15 residues long. V shed 3 bases, J shed 7 bases, and the junction held 6 bases outside the gene matches.